This TCR beta chain was found in a study of response to subunit inactivated influenza vaccine. Findings and limits, study-wide: The authors put forward the suggestion that each seasonal influenza vaccination may bring in only a limited number of new T cells.

At least ten counts were recorded for this clonotype. Its antigen is currently unknown. CDR3 length equals 15 residues. CDR1 is SNHLY and CDR2 is FYNNEI in the germline V gene. Trimming cost V 5 bases and J 2 bases; bases outside gene matches: 9. Using its own MiXCR run on the RT-PCR reads, TCRdb lists one record per CDR3 protein. The sample includes a few hundred thousand distinct CDR3 sequences, about 15% of them seen just once. The TCR comes from a man between 50 and 59 years old who received an inactivated influenza vaccine. The chain combines TRBV2 with TRBJ2-7, with 7 bases fitting TRBD1. The sequenced sample was PBMCs from blood, obtained approximately 13 days after vaccination. The CDR3 DNA sequence: TGTGCCAGCAGTTACCGACAGGGAAGGACCTACGAGCAGTACTTC. Its translation is CASSYRQGRTYEQYF. Full variable domain (rest looked up from reference TRBV2 and TRBJ2-7): EPEVTQTPSHQVTQMGQEVILRCVPISNHLYFYWYRQILGQKVEFLVSFYNNEISEKSEIFDDQFSVERPDGSNFTLKIRSTKLEDSAMYFCASSYRQGRTYEQYFGPGTRLTVT.